Given below is one TCR beta chain in context. Per the germline V gene, CDR1 is MDHEN and CDR2 is SYDVKM. The CDR3 contains 13 residues. V shed 10 bases, J shed 5 bases, and the junction held 5 bases outside the gene matches. These data are taken from a study of blood T cell repertoires in COVID-19. Background on the study: The samples span acute and convalescent COVID-19 from the United States, Italy and Spain.

Sequencing used immunoSEQ multiplex PCR; TCRdb keeps in-frame clones, though not all of them. The sample gives 45,000 to 55,000 clones, roughly 87% of which show up once; about 7.8% is in the top ten. Material for sequencing was peripheral blood. This chain links TRBV28 with TRBJ1-5, with 10 bases identical to TRBD1. This clonotype was sampled from a man aged 50 to 59 with active COVID-19. The CDR3 nucleotides are TGTGCCACCCGGGACAGGGGTTATCAGCCCCAGCATTTT. This codes for CATRDRGYQPQHF.